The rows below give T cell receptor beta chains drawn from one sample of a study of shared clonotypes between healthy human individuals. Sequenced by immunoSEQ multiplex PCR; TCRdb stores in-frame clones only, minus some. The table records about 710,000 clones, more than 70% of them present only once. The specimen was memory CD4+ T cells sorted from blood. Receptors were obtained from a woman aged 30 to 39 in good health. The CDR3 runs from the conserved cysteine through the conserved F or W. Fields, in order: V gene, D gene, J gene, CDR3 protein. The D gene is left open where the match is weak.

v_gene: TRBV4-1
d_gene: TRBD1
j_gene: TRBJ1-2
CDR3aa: CASSPLPGQGARGYTF

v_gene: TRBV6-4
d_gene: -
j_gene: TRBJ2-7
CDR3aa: CASSGVGRPYEQYF

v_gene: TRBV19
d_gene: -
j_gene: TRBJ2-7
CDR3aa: CASTHTDSSYEQYF

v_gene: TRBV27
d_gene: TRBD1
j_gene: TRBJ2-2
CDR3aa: CASTYRGLAGELFF

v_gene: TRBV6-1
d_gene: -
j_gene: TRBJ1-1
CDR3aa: CASTTTNTEAFF

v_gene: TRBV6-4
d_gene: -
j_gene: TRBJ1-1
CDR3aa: CASSVEGHTEAFF

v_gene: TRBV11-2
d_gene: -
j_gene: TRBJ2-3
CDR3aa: CASSPDSHTQYF

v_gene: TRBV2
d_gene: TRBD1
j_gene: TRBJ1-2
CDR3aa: CASSPRGSGGYGYTF

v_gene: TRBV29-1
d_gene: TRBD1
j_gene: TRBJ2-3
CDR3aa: CSTRQGPGNADTQYF

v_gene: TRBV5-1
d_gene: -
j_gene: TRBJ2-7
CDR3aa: CASSTSQEYEQYF

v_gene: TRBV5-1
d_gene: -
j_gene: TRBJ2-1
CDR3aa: CASKDTSSKNEQFF

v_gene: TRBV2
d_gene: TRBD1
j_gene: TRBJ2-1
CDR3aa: CASSDQGVYNEQFF

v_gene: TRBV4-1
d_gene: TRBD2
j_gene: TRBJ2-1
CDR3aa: CASSPIPGLEYNEQFF

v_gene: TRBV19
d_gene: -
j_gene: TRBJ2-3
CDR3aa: CASSPVAVPSTDTQYF

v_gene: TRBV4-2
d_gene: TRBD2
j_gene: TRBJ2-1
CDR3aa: CASSQGAGLAAPNEQFF

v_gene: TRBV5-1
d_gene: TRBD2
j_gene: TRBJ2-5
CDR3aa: CASSKGASGTQETQYF

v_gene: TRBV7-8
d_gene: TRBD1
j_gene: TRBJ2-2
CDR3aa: CASSLIGTGNTGELFF

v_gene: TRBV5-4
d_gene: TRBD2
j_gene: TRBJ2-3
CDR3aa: CASSSPGLATDTQYF

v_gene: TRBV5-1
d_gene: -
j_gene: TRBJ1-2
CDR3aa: CASSIGESAYGYTF

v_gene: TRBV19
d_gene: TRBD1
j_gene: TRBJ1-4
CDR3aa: CASSLLGQGLEEKLFF

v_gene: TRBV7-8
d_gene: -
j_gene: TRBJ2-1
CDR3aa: CASSPYYADEQFF

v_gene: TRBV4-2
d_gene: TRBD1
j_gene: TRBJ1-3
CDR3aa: CASSRERTGVGNTIYF

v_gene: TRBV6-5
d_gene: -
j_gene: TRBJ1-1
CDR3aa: CASSYSLGTEAFF

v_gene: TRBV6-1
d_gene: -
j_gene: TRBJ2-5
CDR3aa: CASRLLETQYF

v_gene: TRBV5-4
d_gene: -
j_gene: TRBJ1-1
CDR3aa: CASSLAGRLDTEAFF